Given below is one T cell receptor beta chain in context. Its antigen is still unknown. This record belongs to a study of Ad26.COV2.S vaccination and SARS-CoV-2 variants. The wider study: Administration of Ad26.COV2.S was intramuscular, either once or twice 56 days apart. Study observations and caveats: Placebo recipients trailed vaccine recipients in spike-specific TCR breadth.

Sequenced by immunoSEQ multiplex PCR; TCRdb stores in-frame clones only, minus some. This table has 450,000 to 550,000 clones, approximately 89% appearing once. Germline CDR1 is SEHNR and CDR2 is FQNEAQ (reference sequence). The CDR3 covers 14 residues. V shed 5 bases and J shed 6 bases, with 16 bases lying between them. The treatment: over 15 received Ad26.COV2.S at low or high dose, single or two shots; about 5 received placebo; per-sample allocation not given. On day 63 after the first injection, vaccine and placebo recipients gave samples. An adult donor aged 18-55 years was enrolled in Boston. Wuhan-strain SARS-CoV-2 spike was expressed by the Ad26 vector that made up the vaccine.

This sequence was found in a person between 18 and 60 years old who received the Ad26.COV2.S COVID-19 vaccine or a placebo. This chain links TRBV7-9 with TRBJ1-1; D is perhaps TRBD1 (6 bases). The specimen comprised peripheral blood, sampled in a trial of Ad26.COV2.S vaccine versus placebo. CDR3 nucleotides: TGTGCCAGCAGCATCAGGGGTGTGAGTGCTGAAGCTTTCTTT. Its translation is CASSIRGVSAEAFF.